This T cell receptor (beta chain) originates from a study of spatial heterogeneity in lung cancer. The time point denotes: sample taken at primary tumor resection. In the library, each TCR cDNA molecule bore its own unique molecular identifier. One entry per CDR3 protein results from TCRdb running MiXCR on the 5' RACE reads. Of 20,000 to 25,000 distinct CDR3 sequences listed, over 4.5% were seen once; the top ten hold less than 35%. This material consisted of PBMCs, taken at surgery. The sequence was obtained from a male donor with early-stage non-small cell lung cancer.

As DNA, the CDR3 is TGTGCCAGCAGCCATAGCGGGGGGGCAGTGGTGGGAGAAGAGACCCAGTACTTC. Its protein product is CASSHSGGAVVGEETQYF. This chain connects TRBV28 to TRBJ2-5; the match to TRBD2 covers 11 bases. The CDR3 is 18 residues long. V dropped 6 bases and J dropped 3; count of bases not matched to a gene: 15. CDR1 and CDR2 from the germline V gene are MDHEN and SYDVKM.